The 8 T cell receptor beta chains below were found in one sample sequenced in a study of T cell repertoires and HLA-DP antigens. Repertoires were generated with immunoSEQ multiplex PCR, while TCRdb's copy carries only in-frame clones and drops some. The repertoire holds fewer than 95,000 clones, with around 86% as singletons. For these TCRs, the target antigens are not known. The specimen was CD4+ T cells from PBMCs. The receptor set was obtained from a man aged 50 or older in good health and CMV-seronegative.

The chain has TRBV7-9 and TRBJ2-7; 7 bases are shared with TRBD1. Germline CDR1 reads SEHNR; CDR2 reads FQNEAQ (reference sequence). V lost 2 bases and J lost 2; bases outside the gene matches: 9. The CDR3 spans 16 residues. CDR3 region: CASSLRRGDSPYEQYF. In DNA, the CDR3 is TGTGCCAGCAGCTTACGTCGTGGGGACAGTCCCTACGAGCAGTACTTC.

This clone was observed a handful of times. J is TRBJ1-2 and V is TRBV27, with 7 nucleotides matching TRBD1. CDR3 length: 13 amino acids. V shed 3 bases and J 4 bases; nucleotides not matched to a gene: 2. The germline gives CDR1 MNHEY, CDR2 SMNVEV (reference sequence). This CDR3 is CASSFTGAYGYTF. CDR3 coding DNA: TGTGCCAGCAGTTTCACAGGGGCCTATGGCTACACCTTC.

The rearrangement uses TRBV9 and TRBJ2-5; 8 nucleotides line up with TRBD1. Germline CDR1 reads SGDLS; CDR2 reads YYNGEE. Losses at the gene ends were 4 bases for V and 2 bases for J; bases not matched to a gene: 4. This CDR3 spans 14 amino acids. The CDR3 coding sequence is TGTGCCAGCAGCTCTTGGACAGGGCAAGAGACCCAGTACTTC. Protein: CASSSWTGQETQYF.

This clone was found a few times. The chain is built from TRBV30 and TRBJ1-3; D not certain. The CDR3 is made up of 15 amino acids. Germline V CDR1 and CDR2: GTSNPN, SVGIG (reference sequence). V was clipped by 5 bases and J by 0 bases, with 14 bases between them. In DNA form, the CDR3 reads TGTGCCTGGGGTCAACCCCGCAGCTCTGGAAACACCATATATTTT. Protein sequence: CAWGQPRSSGNTIYF.

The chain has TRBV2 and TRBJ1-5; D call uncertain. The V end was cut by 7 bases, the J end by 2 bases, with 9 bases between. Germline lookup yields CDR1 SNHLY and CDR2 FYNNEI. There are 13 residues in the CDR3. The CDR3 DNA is TGTGCCAGCAAAAGGGCGGGCAATCAGCCCCAGCATTTT. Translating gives CASKRAGNQPQHF.

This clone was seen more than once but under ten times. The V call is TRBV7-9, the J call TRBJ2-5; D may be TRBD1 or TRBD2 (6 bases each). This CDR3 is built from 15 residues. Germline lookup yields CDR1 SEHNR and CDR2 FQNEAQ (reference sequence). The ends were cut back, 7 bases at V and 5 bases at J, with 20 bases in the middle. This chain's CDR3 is CASIQSRGRRETQYF. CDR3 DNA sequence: TGTGCCAGCATCCAATCCCGGGGGCGTCGTGAGACCCAGTACTTC.

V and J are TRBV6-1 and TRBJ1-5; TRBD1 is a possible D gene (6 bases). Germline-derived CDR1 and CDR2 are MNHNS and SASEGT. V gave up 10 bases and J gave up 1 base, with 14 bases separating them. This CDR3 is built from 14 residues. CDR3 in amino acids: CATTRGTSNQPQHF. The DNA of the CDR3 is TGTGCCACCACCAGGGGTACAAGCAATCAGCCCCAGCATTTT.

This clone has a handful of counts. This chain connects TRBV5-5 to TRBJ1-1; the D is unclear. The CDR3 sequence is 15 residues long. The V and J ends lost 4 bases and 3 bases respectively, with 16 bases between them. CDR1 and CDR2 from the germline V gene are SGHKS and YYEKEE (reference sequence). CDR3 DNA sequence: TGTGCCAGCAGCGCTGGACGGAGGGCCTACACTGAAGCTTTCTTT. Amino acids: CASSAGRRAYTEAFF. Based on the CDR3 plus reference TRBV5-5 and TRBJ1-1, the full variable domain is DAGVTQSPTHLIKTRGQQVTLRCSPISGHKSVSWYQQVLGQGPQFIFQYYEKEERGRGNFPDRFSARQFPNYSSELNVNALLLGDSALYLCASSAGRRAYTEAFFGQGTRLTVV.